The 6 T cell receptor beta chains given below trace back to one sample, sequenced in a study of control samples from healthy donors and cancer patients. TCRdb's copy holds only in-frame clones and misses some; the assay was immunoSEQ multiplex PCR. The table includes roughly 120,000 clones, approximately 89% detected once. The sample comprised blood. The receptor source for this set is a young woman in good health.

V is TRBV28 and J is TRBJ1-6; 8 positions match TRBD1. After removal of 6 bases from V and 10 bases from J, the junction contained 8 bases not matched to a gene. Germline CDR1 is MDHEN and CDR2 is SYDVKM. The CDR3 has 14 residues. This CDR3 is CASRGGTGGSPLHF. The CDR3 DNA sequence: TGTGCCAGCAGGGGGGGGACAGGAGGGTCACCCCTCCACTTT.

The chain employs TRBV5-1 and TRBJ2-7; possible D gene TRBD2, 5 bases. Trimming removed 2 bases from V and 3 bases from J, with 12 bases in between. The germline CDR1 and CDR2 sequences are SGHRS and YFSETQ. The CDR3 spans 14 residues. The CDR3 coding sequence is TGCGCCAGCAGCTTAGCGGATGCGTTCTACGAGCAGTACTTC. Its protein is CASSLADAFYEQYF.

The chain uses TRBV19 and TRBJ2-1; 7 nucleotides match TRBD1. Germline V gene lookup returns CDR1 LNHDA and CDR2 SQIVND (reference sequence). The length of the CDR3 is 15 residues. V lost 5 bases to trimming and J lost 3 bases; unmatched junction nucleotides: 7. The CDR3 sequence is CASSPDRVGYNEQFF. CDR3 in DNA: TGTGCCAGTAGTCCAGACAGGGTGGGCTACAATGAGCAGTTCTTC.

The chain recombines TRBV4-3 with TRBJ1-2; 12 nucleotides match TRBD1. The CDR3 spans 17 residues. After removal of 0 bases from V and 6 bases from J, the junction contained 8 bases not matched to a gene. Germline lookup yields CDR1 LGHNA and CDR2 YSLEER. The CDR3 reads CASSQELGTGGADGYTF. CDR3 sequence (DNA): TGCGCCAGCAGCCAAGAACTTGGGACAGGGGGCGCCGATGGCTACACCTTC.

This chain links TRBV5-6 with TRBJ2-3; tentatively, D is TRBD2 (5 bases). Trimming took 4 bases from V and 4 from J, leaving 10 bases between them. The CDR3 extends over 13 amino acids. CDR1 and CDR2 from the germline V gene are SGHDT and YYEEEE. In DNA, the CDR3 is TGTGCCAGCAGCCTTATGAGGGCAGATACGCAGTATTTT. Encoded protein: CASSLMRADTQYF.

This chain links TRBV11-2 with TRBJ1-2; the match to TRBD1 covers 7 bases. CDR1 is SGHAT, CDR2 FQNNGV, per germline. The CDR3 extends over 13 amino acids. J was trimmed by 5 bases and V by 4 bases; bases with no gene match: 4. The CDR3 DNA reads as TGTGCCAGCAGCTCGACAGGGCGTTATGGCTACACCTTC. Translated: CASSSTGRYGYTF.